This T cell receptor beta chain was identified in a study of cytomegalovirus exposure and HLA in healthy donors. Study-level results: Analysis performed later showed TCR beta chains linked to HLA being more clonally expanded than equally common others. Despite most TCR sequences being rare, some public TCRs occurred in many donors. Prediction of most subjects' HLA-A and HLA-B alleles by TCR beta sequences was reportedly accurate. Earlier findings revealed that most TCR beta V segments proved productive either about 87% or about 30% of the time.

PCR was performed using 60 Vbeta and 13 Jbeta primers. Clones were sequenced by immunoSEQ multiplex PCR, and TCRdb holds only the in-frame ones, with some missing. Its clone listing holds 150,000 to 200,000 clones. A note on this clone: The antigen remains undetermined.

Germline assignment: CDR1 SGHTA and CDR2 FQGNSA. This CDR3 is 15 amino acids long. V shed 2 bases and J 8 bases; nucleotides not matched to a gene: 6. This sequence joins TRBV7-2 and TRBJ2-1, with TRBD2 identical over 10 bases. The TCR sequence derives from a woman aged 60 to 75 in good health and CMV-seronegative. Sequences were obtained from PBMCs. The CDR3 DNA reads TGTGCCAGCAGCTTAAGAGCGGGGGGGCCTGATGAGCAGTTCTTC. Amino acid sequence: CASSLRAGGPDEQFF.